The rows below give T cell receptor beta chains drawn from one sample of a study of identical twins. One entry per CDR3 protein results from TCRdb running MiXCR on the 5' RACE reads. The sample comprises around 690,000 distinct CDR3 sequences, 21% of which are singletons, and 4.3% rests with the top ten. These records were also assigned to another study, of T cells expressing NK-cell markers.

Sequenced material: PBMCs. The receptor source for this set is a woman aged 18-29 years in good health. Both conserved end residues are part of each CDR3. A D gene is named only where the DNA matches it firmly. Size is omitted from some rows. Given values are once, few, many or a class for expanded clones.

J gene | V gene | D gene | clone size | CDR3 DNA | CDR3 protein
TRBJ1-2 | TRBV20-1 | . | many | TGCAGTGTCGGATCCGCAGGACAGACCTATGGCTACACCTTC | CSVGSAGQTYGYTF
TRBJ2-5 | TRBV20-1 | TRBD2 | few | TGCAGTGCTAACAATAGGGCGGGAGCCGAGACCCAGTACTTC | CSANNRAGAETQYF
TRBJ2-3 | TRBV20-1 | TRBD2 | . | TGCAGTGAGGTAGCGGGAAGGGGGGATACGCAGTATTTT | CSEVAGRGDTQYF
TRBJ2-3 | TRBV29-1 | . | many | TGCAGCGTTGTGTTACTAGCCCCGACAGATACGCAGTATTTT | CSVVLLAPTDTQYF
TRBJ2-5 | TRBV10-3 | TRBD2 | . | TGTGCCATCAGTGAGAGGGTAGCGGGGACCCAAGAGACCCAGTACTTC | CAISERVAGTQETQYF
TRBJ2-6 | TRBV12-3/TRBV12-4 | TRBD1 | . | TGTGCCAGCATCCCCGATTGGACAGGGTCGTTCTCTGGGGCCAACGTCCTGACTTTC | CASIPDWTGSFSGANVLTF
TRBJ1-2 | TRBV29-1 | . | . | TGCAGCGGGAGTGGCGGCACCAACTATGGCTACACCTTC | CSGSGGTNYGYTF
TRBJ2-3 | TRBV20-1 | TRBD2 | once | TGCAGTGCTAGGCGGTGGGAGGGTAGCACAGATACGCAGTATTTT | CSARRWEGSTDTQYF
TRBJ1-3 | TRBV9 | . | many | TGTGCCAGCAGCGTAGGGGGAAGCTGGGCCGGAAACACCATATATTTT | CASSVGGSWAGNTIYF
TRBJ2-3 | TRBV21-1 | . | few | TGTGCCAGCAGCAAAGAACCCCCCCCCAGCGGCTACACAGATACGCAGTATTTT | CASSKEPPPSGYTDTQYF
TRBJ2-2 | TRBV11-2 | TRBD2 | few | TGTGCCAGCAGCCCCCGGTGGGTTCGAAGCGGGAGTGAAACCGGGGAGCTGTTTTTT | CASSPRWVRSGSETGELFF
TRBJ2-7 | TRBV12-3/TRBV12-4 | TRBD2 | . | TGTGCCAGCAGCCCCGGGACTAGCGGGTTCTCCTACGAGCAGTACTTC | CASSPGTSGFSYEQYF
TRBJ2-3 | TRBV24-1 | . | . | TGTGCCACCAGTGATTCGTCGGGAGACAGCACAGATACGCAGTATTTT | CATSDSSGDSTDTQYF
TRBJ2-7 | TRBV5-1 | . | . | TGCGCCAGCAGCTTAGGAACCTTGGACGAGCAGTACTTC | CASSLGTLDEQYF
TRBJ2-1 | TRBV21-1 | . | . | TGTGCCAGCAGCAAAGGGGGCCCTAGCGACGTATACGAAGGAGAGCAGTTCTTC | CASSKGGPSDVYEGEQFF
TRBJ2-4 | TRBV12-3/TRBV12-4 | . | medium-sized | TGTGCCAGCAGCCGGACCCAGGGAACCATTCAGTACTTC | CASSRTQGTIQYF
TRBJ2-6 | TRBV4-3 | . | . | TGCGCCAGCAGCCAAGGTCCCAGCGGTACCTCTGGGGCCAACGTCCTGACTTTC | CASSQGPSGTSGANVLTF
TRBJ2-1 | TRBV5-6 | TRBD2 | few | TGTGCCAGCAGCTTGCATAGCGGGGGTGACAATGAGCAGTTCTTC | CASSLHSGGDNEQFF
TRBJ2-5 | TRBV29-1 | TRBD2 | few | TGCAGCGGGGGCGGGGGCCAAGAGACCCAGTACTTC | CSGGGGQETQYF
TRBJ1-6 | TRBV20-1 | . | . | TGCTGTGCTAGAGATGGGGGCAGGGTCACCTATAATTCACCCCTCCACTTT | CCARDGGRVTYNSPLHF
TRBJ2-5 | TRBV5-8 | TRBD2 | few | TGTGCCAGCAGCTTCTTACTAGCGGAAGAGACCCAGTACTTC | CASSFLLAEETQYF
TRBJ1-3 | TRBV11-3 | . | . | TGTGCCAGCAGCTCGAACTCTGGAAACACCATATATTTT | CASSSNSGNTIYF
TRBJ2-3 | TRBV6-1 | . | once | TGTGCCAGCACTGTGAGTACAGATACGCAGTATTTT | CASTVSTDTQYF
TRBJ2-7 | TRBV20-1 | TRBD1 | . | TGCAGTGCTAGTAGGACAGGGGATTCCTACGAGCAGTACTTC | CSASRTGDSYEQYF
TRBJ1-1 | TRBV6-1 | TRBD1 | . | TGTGCCAGCAGGCACCCATCGACAGGGCTGAACACTGAAGCTTTCTTT | CASRHPSTGLNTEAFF
TRBJ2-5 | TRBV12-3/TRBV12-4 | TRBD1 | few | TGTGCCAGCAGCCCGGACAGGGGGCGTGAAGAGACCCAGTACTTC | CASSPDRGREETQYF
TRBJ2-3 | TRBV20-1 | . | . | TGCAGTGCTCGGGACTCGATGAGGACAGATACGCAGTATTTT | CSARDSMRTDTQYF
TRBJ2-6 | TRBV6-1 | . | once | TGTGCCAGCACCCCCCACCGGGGGACTGGGGCCAACGTCCTGACTTTC | CASTPHRGTGANVLTF
TRBJ1-3 | TRBV29-1 | . | many | TGCAGCGTTGAAGACGGACGGAGCTCTGGAAACACCATATATTTT | CSVEDGRSSGNTIYF
TRBJ2-1 | TRBV24-1 | TRBD1 | once | TGTGCCACCAGTATAGGGGGGACAGGGGTAACCTACAATGAGCAGTTCTTC | CATSIGGTGVTYNEQFF
TRBJ1-3 | TRBV7-8 | . | . | TGTGCCAGCAAACTTGACAGAAACAGACTCAACTCTGGAAACACCATATATTTT | CASKLDRNRLNSGNTIYF
TRBJ2-2 | TRBV15 | TRBD2 | . | TGTGCCACCAGCAGAGAATTGACTAGCGGGAGGGACGGGGAGCTGTTTTTT | CATSRELTSGRDGELFF
TRBJ2-5 | TRBV12-3/TRBV12-4 | TRBD1 | . | TGTGCCAGCAGTGTGGGACAGCCGAGACAAGAGACCCAGTACTTC | CASSVGQPRQETQYF
TRBJ2-7 | TRBV7-9 | TRBD1 | . | TGTGCCAGCAGCTTACTGGACAGGTCGTACTTC | CASSLLDRSYF
TRBJ2-7 | TRBV20-1 | . | few | TGCAGTGCTAGAACGGAGATGGGGCGCACCTACGAGCAGTACTTC | CSARTEMGRTYEQYF
TRBJ1-1 | TRBV20-1 | TRBD1 | few | TGCAGTGCTATGCCCGGGACAGGGCCCACTGAAGCTTTCTTT | CSAMPGTGPTEAFF
TRBJ1-1 | TRBV20-1 | TRBD1 | . | TGCAGTGCTACGACAGGGGCCCACTTTACTGAAGCTTTCTTT | CSATTGAHFTEAFF
TRBJ2-1 | TRBV10-3 | TRBD2 | . | TGTGCCATCAAGGAGTCTAGCGGGAGCAATGAGCAGTTCTTC | CAIKESSGSNEQFF
TRBJ2-7 | TRBV9 | TRBD2 | many | TGTGCCAGCAGCGTTTCAAGCGGGAGTTTGGGGGAGCAGTACTTC | CASSVSSGSLGEQYF
TRBJ2-2 | TRBV20-1 | . | few | TGCAGTGCCCTCCAGGACAGGAACACCGGGGAGCTGTTTTTT | CSALQDRNTGELFF
TRBJ2-1 | TRBV5-1 | . | few | TGCGCCAGCAGCCCAGAAATGCGGGATGAGCAGTTCTTC | CASSPEMRDEQFF
TRBJ1-2 | TRBV20-1 | TRBD1 | . | TGCAGTGCTAGAGGGACAGGGATGGGCTACACCTTC | CSARGTGMGYTF
TRBJ2-3 | TRBV27 | . | . | TGTGCCAGCAGTTTATTGCGACAGGAGTCCACAGATACGCAGTATTTT | CASSLLRQESTDTQYF
TRBJ2-1 | TRBV4-3 | TRBD2 | many | TGCGCCAGCAGCCCGTTAGCGGGAGGGATATGGGAGCAGTTCTTC | CASSPLAGGIWEQFF
TRBJ1-1 | TRBV6-1 | . | few | TGTGCCAGCAGTGATGAGTATGAAGCTTTCTTT | CASSDEYEAFF
TRBJ2-7 | TRBV29-1 | . | . | TGCAGCGTTGAAGCAGGGAACTACGAGCAGTACTTC | CSVEAGNYEQYF
TRBJ2-7 | TRBV12-3/TRBV12-4 | . | many | TGTGCCAGCAGTTTAGGTGCGTCAGGGGGGTACGAGCAGTACTTC | CASSLGASGGYEQYF
TRBJ2-7 | TRBV6-2/TRBV6-3 | . | . | TGTGCCAGCAGTTACCGTCTAGGGGGCTACGAGCAGTACTTC | CASSYRLGGYEQYF
TRBJ2-7 | TRBV7-2 | . | . | TGTGCCAGCAGCTTGATTAGCGGTGCCTACGAGCAGTACTTC | CASSLISGAYEQYF
TRBJ2-1 | TRBV5-1 | . | . | TGCGCCAGCAGCTTGGGGTCACATATGGAGCAGTTCTTC | CASSLGSHMEQFF
TRBJ2-3 | TRBV2 | TRBD2 | few | TGTGCCAGCACAACGGTGCGGGGGGGCACAGATACGCAGTATTTT | CASTTVRGGTDTQYF
TRBJ2-3 | TRBV20-1 | TRBD1 | . | TGCAGTGCTAGTGACAGGGGCACAGATACGCAGTATTTT | CSASDRGTDTQYF
TRBJ1-1 | TRBV12-3/TRBV12-4 | . | many | TGTGCCAGCAGCTTAGCCACTGAAGCTTTCTTT | CASSLATEAFF
TRBJ1-2 | TRBV6-1 | TRBD1 | few | TGTGCCAGCAGCTCGGGACAGGGCTCCTATGGCTACACCTTC | CASSSGQGSYGYTF
TRBJ2-5 | TRBV3-1 | . | . | TGTGCCAGCTTGGGTAGCAGGGAGACCCAGTACTTC | CASLGSRETQYF